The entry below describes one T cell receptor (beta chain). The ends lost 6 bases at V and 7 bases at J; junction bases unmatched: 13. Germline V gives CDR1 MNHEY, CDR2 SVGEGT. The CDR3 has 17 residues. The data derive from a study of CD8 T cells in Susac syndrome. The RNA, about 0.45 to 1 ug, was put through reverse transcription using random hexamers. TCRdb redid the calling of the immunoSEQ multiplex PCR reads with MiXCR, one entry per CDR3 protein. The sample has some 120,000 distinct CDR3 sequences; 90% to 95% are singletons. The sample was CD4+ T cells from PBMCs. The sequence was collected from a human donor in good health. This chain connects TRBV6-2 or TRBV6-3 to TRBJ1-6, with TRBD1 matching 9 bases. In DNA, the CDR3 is TGTGCCAGCAGCAAAGGGGACAGGGTGATCGGGAATTCACCCCTCCACTTT. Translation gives CASSKGDRVIGNSPLHF.